This T cell receptor beta chain was identified in a study of blood T cell repertoires in COVID-19. As for the study in general: The origin of the acute and convalescent COVID-19 samples was the United States, Italy and Spain.

The germline V and J ends were trimmed by 4 bases and 7 bases, with 16 bases remaining between them. Germline V gene lookup returns CDR1 SGHDN and CDR2 FVKESK. The CDR3 has 14 residues. Authors' processing steps: Estimation of nucleated cell counts relied on the amplification of reference gene primers. Profiling relied on immunoSEQ multiplex PCR, and the TCRdb table lists in-frame clones only, not all of them. The V and J calls and clone size come from that table; D and trimming were worked out from the DNA. The data show approximately 260,000 clones, 89% seen once. The sequenced material came from peripheral blood. This receptor was taken from a man between 50 and 59 years old with acute or convalescent COVID-19. This chain connects TRBV14 to TRBJ1-2; tentative D call: TRBD1 (6 bases). The CDR3 bases are TGTGCCAGCAGCCCATGGACAGACCTTCGTGGCTACACCTTC. It translates to CASSPWTDLRGYTF.